The 8 T cell receptor beta chains below were found in one sample sequenced in a study of Ad26.COV2.S vaccination and SARS-CoV-2 variants. Specified treatment: around 19 received Ad26.COV2.S at low or high dose, single or two shots; about 5 received placebo; per-sample allocation not given. The samples date from day 63 after the first vaccine or placebo injection. The repertoire was sequenced with immunoSEQ multiplex PCR; TCRdb's copy has only in-frame clones and lacks some. This sample has around 450,000 clones; 80% to 95% occur once, and the top ten carry 9% to 15%. Source: peripheral blood, taken in a trial of Ad26.COV2.S vaccine versus placebo. Receptors originate from a person aged 18-60 years who received the Ad26.COV2.S COVID-19 vaccine or a placebo.

The chain couples TRBV5-1 to TRBJ1-2, with 7 nucleotides matching TRBD1. After removal of 5 bases from V and 4 bases from J, the junction contained 8 bases not matched to a gene. The CDR3 is 14 residues long. Germline V lookup: CDR1 SGHRS, CDR2 YFSETQ. CDR3 DNA sequence: TGCGCCAGCAGGCACACCGGGACAGCCTATGGCTACACCTTC. It translates to CASRHTGTAYGYTF. The full variable domain, in which reference TRBV5-1 and TRBJ1-2 provide the parts outside the CDR3, is KAGVTQTPRYLIKTRGQQVTLSCSPISGHRSVSWYQQTPGQGLQFLFEYFSETQRNKGNFPGRFSGRQFSNSRSEMNVSTLELGDSALYLCASRHTGTAYGYTFGSGTRLTVV.

The chain carries TRBV7-6 and TRBJ1-1; the D is unclear. Per the germline V gene, CDR1 is SGHVS and CDR2 is FNYEAQ. This CDR3 contains 15 residues. Trimming cost V 1 base and J 4 bases, with 13 bases left between them. The CDR3 loop is CASSLDPGIGTEAFF. CDR3 nucleotide sequence: TGTGCCAGCAGCTTAGATCCGGGGATCGGCACTGAAGCTTTCTTT.

V usage is TRBV19 and J usage is TRBJ2-2, with D perhaps matching TRBD1 (6 bases). Looked up from germline, CDR1 is LNHDA and CDR2 is SQIVND (reference sequence). The CDR3 is 14 amino acids. V lost 5 bases, J lost 1 base, and 8 bases lay in between. The CDR3 protein is CASSSRGNTGELFF. The CDR3 bases are TGTGCCAGTAGTTCCAGGGGGAACACCGGGGAGCTGTTTTTT.

V and J are TRBV7-6 and TRBJ2-1; tentatively, D is TRBD1 or TRBD2 (5 bases each). The V gene's germline CDR1 is SGHVS and CDR2 FNYEAQ. The V end was cut by 2 bases, the J end by 8 bases, with 25 bases between. The CDR3 covers 18 residues. This CDR3 reads CASSLNIRGGEGGDEQFF. The CDR3 region has the DNA TGTGCCAGCAGCTTAAACATAAGGGGCGGAGAGGGCGGCGATGAGCAGTTCTTC.

About this clone itself: The junction differs from germline at one of its ends, possibly a read error. Other DNA sequences from this sample encode an identical CDR3 as well. The gene calls are TRBV5-5 and TRBJ1-2; 7 bases fit TRBD1. Per germline, CDR1 SGHKS and CDR2 YYEKEE (reference sequence). The CDR3 sequence is 13 residues long. CDR3 coding DNA: TGTGCCAGCAGTTTGGGACAGAACTATGGCTACACCTTC. This encodes CASSLGQNYGYTF.

This clone was recorded once. The chain uses TRBV9 and TRBJ2-1; the D gene is possibly TRBD2 (6 bases). Between the trimmed V and J ends, which lost 3 bases and 4 bases, there was a span of 11 bases. The CDR3 consists of 14 residues. Germline values: CDR1 SGDLS, CDR2 YYNGEE. CDR3 loop: CASSARDSYNEQFF. The CDR3 DNA follows: TGTGCCAGCAGCGCCCGGGACTCGTACAATGAGCAGTTCTTC. Full variable domain (missing parts from reference TRBV9 and TRBJ2-1): DSGVTQTPKHLITATGQRVTLRCSPRSGDLSVYWYQQSLDQGLQFLIQYYNGEERAKGNILERFSAQQFPDLHSELNLSSLELGDSALYFCASSARDSYNEQFFGPGTRLTVL.

The chain recombines TRBV20-1 with TRBJ2-3, with D uncertain. Germline values: CDR1 DFQATT, CDR2 SNEGSKA (reference sequence). This CDR3 spans 11 amino acids. Between the trimmed V and J ends, which lost 0 bases and 8 bases, there was a span of 6 bases. CDR3: CSARDQVTQYF. DNA of the CDR3: TGCAGTGCTAGAGATCAAGTTACGCAGTATTTT.

The chain is built from TRBV6-5 and TRBJ1-1; 9 bases agree with TRBD1. V shed 10 bases, J shed 3 bases, and the junction held 3 bases outside the gene matches. The CDR3 sequence is 12 residues long. The V gene's germline CDR1 is MNHEY and CDR2 SVGAGI. CDR3 residues: CAIRTGDTEAFF. CDR3 nucleotides: TGTGCCATACGGACAGGGGACACTGAAGCTTTCTTT.